Listed here are 3 T cell receptor beta chains from one sample, sequenced in a study of T cell responses to AZD1222 COVID-19 vaccine. The table came from immunoSEQ multiplex PCR; TCRdb's copy has only in-frame clones and leaves some out. The sample contains hundreds of thousands of clones, 94% of which appear only once. The material sequenced was peripheral blood, taken 28 days after the second AZD1222 dose. These receptors all stem from an adult who received the AZD1222 COVID-19 vaccine.

This sequence joins TRBV9 and TRBJ2-2; D gene uncertain. The CDR3 consists of 17 residues. Trimming stripped 0 bases from V and 1 base from J, with 13 bases between. Germline V gives CDR1 SGDLS, CDR2 YYNGEE. CDR3 sequence: CASSVGFGGLNTGELFF. In nucleotides, the CDR3 is TGTGCCAGCAGCGTAGGGTTCGGCGGATTGAACACCGGGGAGCTGTTTTTT.

This clone was detected once. The chain recombines TRBV27 with TRBJ1-5; 10 nucleotides match TRBD1. V gave up 0 bases and J gave up 7 bases; unmatched junction bases: 6. Looked up from germline, CDR1 is MNHEY and CDR2 is SMNVEV (reference sequence). This CDR3 spans 16 amino acids. In nucleotides, the CDR3 is TGTGCCAGCAGTTTATCCGGGACAGGGGTTGGACAGCCCCAGCATTTT. Translated: CASSLSGTGVGQPQHF.

The rearrangement links TRBV5-1 to TRBJ2-3; TRBD2 matches at 9 bases. Germline trimming cut 4 bases from V and 4 bases from J; bases unmatched to any gene: 7. Per the germline V gene, CDR1 is SGHRS and CDR2 is YFSETQ. The CDR3 consists of 15 residues. CDR3 coding DNA: TGCGCCAGCAGCGGGCGCGGGGGGGGCGCAGATACGCAGTATTTT. Protein product: CASSGRGGGADTQYF.